One and the same sample provided the 28 T cell receptor beta chains below, sequenced in a study (dated by TCRdb to between 2014 and 2017). The library was prepared using 5' RACE. The reads were generated on an Illumina MiSeq. TCRdb trimmed public reads at Q25 via fastp, called clones via MiXCR and kept in-frame beta chains. A single entry per CDR3 protein holds the most common genes and DNA from its merged rows. The sample table shows some 12,000 distinct CDR3 sequences, and roughly 50% are seen once. About 12% of the sample is taken by the ten largest. Tregs were isolated as CD4+CD25+CD127-/low cells. The specimen sequenced was tumor-infiltrating Tregs sorted from the breast tumor. These receptors were obtained from a female donor with breast cancer.

The genes are TRBV9 and TRBJ2-3, with D perhaps being TRBD1 or TRBD2 (6 bases each). Trimming removed 4 bases at V and 1 base at J, with 13 bases between. CDR1 and CDR2 from the germline V gene are SGDLS and YYNGEE. The CDR3 extends over 15 amino acids. CDR3 residues: CASSTGDIRTDTQYF. The CDR3 nucleotides are TGTGCCAGCAGCACGGGGGACATCCGCACAGATACGCAGTATTTT.

The rearrangement links TRBV20-1 to TRBJ2-1; TRBD1 matches at 9 bases. The CDR3 length is 15 residues. V gave up 3 bases and J gave up 8 bases; unmatched junction bases: 11. Germline CDR1 DFQATT, CDR2 SNEGSKA (reference sequence). As DNA, the CDR3 is TGCAGTGCTAGGACCTCGGACAGGGGTAGGCATGAGCAGTTCTTC. Its translation is CSARTSDRGRHEQFF.

In its sample, this clonotype was seen once. The chain combines TRBV4-2 with TRBJ2-1; the match to TRBD2 covers 12 bases. The CDR3 length is 16 residues. With 1 base clipped from V and 3 bases from J, the junction kept 1 base outside the gene matches. Germline lookup yields CDR1 LGHNA and CDR2 YNFKEQ. CDR3 sequence: CASSQAGLAGYNEQFF. Here the CDR3 DNA reads TGTGCCAGCAGCCAAGCGGGACTAGCGGGCTACAATGAGCAGTTCTTC.

This clonotype was seen a few times. This rearrangement joins TRBV12-3 or TRBV12-4 to TRBJ2-1, with 8 bases that match TRBD2. The CDR3 length is 13 residues. J gave up 4 bases and V 6 bases, and 2 bases lay outside the gene matches. The DNA for the CDR3 is TGTGCCAGCAGGACTAGCGCATACAATGAGCAGTTCTTC. This translates into CASRTSAYNEQFF.

This chain joins TRBV7-2 and TRBJ1-4, with 8 bases fitting TRBD1. CDR1 and CDR2 from the germline V gene are SGHTA and FQGNSA. The V segment lost 2 bases and the J segment 7 bases; nucleotides outside the gene matches: 9. The CDR3 has 16 residues. The CDR3 nucleotides read TGTGCCAGCAGCTTAAATCCAGGGGGCGCAAGTGAAAAACTGTTTTTT. Translating gives CASSLNPGGASEKLFF.

This chain links TRBV6-2 or TRBV6-3 with TRBJ2-4; 13 bases fit TRBD2. The germline V gene has CDR1 MNHEY and CDR2 SVGEGT. The CDR3 runs to 16 residues. Trimming took 5 bases from V and 8 from J; bases not matched to a gene: 9. The CDR3 sequence is CASSGLAGEGLHIQYF. CDR3 nucleotides: TGTGCCAGCAGTGGACTAGCGGGAGAGGGCCTACACATTCAGTACTTC.

The chain recombines TRBV4-1 with TRBJ2-1; D possibly corresponds to TRBD2 (6 bases). This CDR3 contains 17 residues. V was pared by 3 bases and J by 8 bases, with 23 bases between. Per germline, CDR1 MGHRA and CDR2 YSYEKL. CDR3 amino acids: CASSHRITSRVDDEQFF. The CDR3 bases are TGCGCCAGCAGCCATAGGATCACTAGCAGAGTGGACGATGAGCAGTTCTTC.

This chain uses TRBV7-9 with TRBJ2-3, with D tentatively TRBD2 (6 bases). Trimming removed 5 bases from V and 6 bases from J, with 15 bases in between. Germline CDR1 SEHNR, CDR2 FQNEAQ (reference sequence). CDR3 size: 14 residues. The CDR3 region has the DNA TGTGCCAGCAGCCCGGGACTCCCGAGGGATACGCAGTATTTT. Translating it yields CASSPGLPRDTQYF.

V gene TRBV6-2 or TRBV6-3 combines with J gene TRBJ1-5, with D uncertain. V was pared by 0 bases and J by 0 bases, with 6 bases between. Germline V gene lookup returns CDR1 MNHEY and CDR2 SVGEGT. The CDR3 is 15 amino acids. The CDR3 DNA reads TGTGCCAGCAGTTACTCTCGGGGTAGCAATCAGCCCCAGCATTTT. This sequence encodes CASSYSRGSNQPQHF.

The CDR3 sequence: CASSPPGWDEQFF. Written as DNA, the CDR3 is TGTGCCAGCAGCCCTCCAGGGTGGGATGAGCAGTTCTTC. The J gene is TRBJ2-1, the V gene TRBV7-6, with D possibly being TRBD1 (5 bases). Germline V gene lookup returns CDR1 SGHVS and CDR2 FNYEAQ. V was trimmed by 5 bases and J by 8 bases, leaving 13 bases between them. The CDR3 contains 13 residues.

The J gene is TRBJ1-2, the V gene TRBV10-3; TRBD1 matches at 10 bases. The CDR3 covers 13 residues. Trimming took 5 bases from V and 6 from J; bases not matched to a gene: 3. Germline V gene data show CDR1 as ENHRY and CDR2 as SYGVKD. DNA for the CDR3: TGTGCCATCAGTCAGGACAGGGGGAATGGCTACACCTTC. The encoded protein is CAISQDRGNGYTF.

J is TRBJ2-6 and V is TRBV7-2, with unresolved D. The V end lost 0 bases, the J end lost 1 base, and 4 bases lay between the germline ends. Germline lookup yields CDR1 SGHTA and CDR2 FQGNSA. CDR3 size: 15 residues. CDR3 in amino acids: CASSLARSGANVLTF. CDR3 nucleotide sequence: TGTGCCAGCAGCTTAGCCCGGTCTGGGGCCAACGTCCTGACTTTC.

The J gene is TRBJ2-7, the V gene TRBV7-9; perhaps D is TRBD1 or TRBD2 (5 bases each). Germline V gene lookup returns CDR1 SEHNR and CDR2 FQNEAQ (reference sequence). Trimming took 5 bases from V and 4 from J, leaving 12 bases between them. The CDR3 is 13 amino acids. CDR3 DNA: TGTGCCAGCAGCCAGGGAGACTTATACGAGCAGTACGTC. Its protein product is CASSQGDLYEQYV.

The chain joins TRBV6-2 or TRBV6-3 to TRBJ2-7; no reliable D call. CDR1 MNHEY and CDR2 SVGEGT come from the germline V gene. CDR3 size: 13 residues. V lost 4 bases to trimming and J lost 4 bases, with 11 bases between them. The CDR3 reads CASSSGQRYEQYV. As DNA, the CDR3 is TGTGCCAGCAGTTCTGGTCAGAGATACGAGCAGTACGTC.

In this sample, this clonotype turned up a few times. V usage is TRBV7-3 and J usage is TRBJ2-2, with 11 bases fitting TRBD1. V lost 5 bases, J lost 5 bases, and 1 base stayed unmatched. Germline assignment: CDR1 SGHTA and CDR2 FQGTGA. This CDR3 is built from 14 residues. The CDR3 here is CASSRDRGTGELFF. The CDR3 DNA sequence: TGTGCCAGCAGCAGGGACAGGGGGACCGGGGAGCTGTTTTTT.

The chain uses TRBV11-1 and TRBJ2-1; the D is unclear. Germline V gene sequence: CDR1 SGHAT, CDR2 FQDESV (reference sequence). Trimming shortened V by 5 bases and J by 10 bases, and 15 bases separated the two germline ends. This CDR3 has 13 residues. For the CDR3, the DNA is TGTGCCAGCAGCCCCTACCGGGCCCTCGAGCAGTTCTTC. The encoded protein is CASSPYRALEQFF.

The chain joins TRBV6-5 to TRBJ1-2; D is ambiguous. Looked up from germline, CDR1 is MNHEY and CDR2 is SVGAGI. The V end lost 0 bases, the J end lost 4 bases, and 12 bases lay between the germline ends. CDR3 length equals 15 residues. Written as DNA, the CDR3 is TGTGCCAGCAGTTACTCCCCGTTACCTACCTATGGCTACACCTTC. Encoded protein: CASSYSPLPTYGYTF.

Concerning this clonotype: An end of the junction does not agree with germline; a read error may underlie this. This chain connects TRBV20-1 to TRBJ2-3, with D possibly being TRBD2 (5 bases). The CDR3 sequence is 13 residues long. Germline-derived CDR1 and CDR2 are DFQATT and SNEGSKA (reference sequence). CDR3: CSTSIGFTDTQYF. CDR3 coding DNA: TGCAGTACTAGTATAGGGTTCACAGATACGCAGTATTTT.

This sequence joins TRBV12-5 and TRBJ2-3, with 13 bases aligning to TRBD2. Unmatched junction bases numbered 15, after V lost 4 bases and J lost 2 bases. The CDR3 is 20 amino acids. Germline values: CDR1 LGHNT, CDR2 FRNRAP. The CDR3 sequence is CASGSGQLKGLAGLTDTQYF. The CDR3 DNA follows: TGTGCTAGTGGTTCAGGACAGCTTAAGGGACTAGCGGGACTCACAGATACGCAGTATTTT.

The count of this clonotype is one. The gene calls are TRBV6-2 or TRBV6-3 and TRBJ1-1; maybe TRBD1 (6 bases). Per the germline V gene, CDR1 is MNHEY and CDR2 is SVGEGT. The CDR3 sequence is 15 residues long. The V end was cut by 5 bases, the J end by 0 bases, with 13 bases between. The CDR3 DNA reads as TGTGCCAGCAGTAGGGGTGGACAGCTGAACACTGAAGCTTTCTTT. Translating gives CASSRGGQLNTEAFF.

The V gene is TRBV5-5, the J gene TRBJ2-1; the D gene is possibly TRBD2 (6 bases). Trimming took 3 bases from V and 4 from J, leaving 14 bases between them. CDR1 and CDR2 from the germline V gene are SGHKS and YYEKEE (reference sequence). The CDR3 length is 15 residues. CDR3 region: CASSSLVADYNEQFF. As DNA, the CDR3 is TGTGCCAGCAGCTCCTTGGTAGCGGATTACAATGAGCAGTTCTTC.

This clonotype was seen a few times. The chain carries TRBV20-1 and TRBJ2-5; TRBD2 matches 8 bases. In germline, CDR1 is DFQATT, CDR2 SNEGSKA (reference sequence). The length of the CDR3 is 11 residues. Trimming at V came to 6 bases and at J to 5 bases, leaving 2 bases not matched to a gene. CDR3 region: CSARGGETQYF. The CDR3 DNA reads as TGCAGTGCCCGGGGGGGGGAGACCCAGTACTTC.

This clonotype has a handful of counts. This chain uses TRBV10-3 with TRBJ2-3; no clear D gene. Germline-derived CDR1 and CDR2 are ENHRY and SYGVKD. Trimming took 3 bases from V and 2 from J, leaving 12 bases between them. The CDR3 totals 15 residues. DNA for the CDR3: TGTGCCATCAGTGACGGGTCTCAGCTCACAGATACGCAGTATTTT. Translated: CAISDGSQLTDTQYF.

V is TRBV6-5 and J is TRBJ1-1, with D perhaps TRBD1 (6 bases). The V end lost 7 bases, the J end lost 4 bases, and 19 bases lay between the germline ends. The CDR3 has 15 residues. Germline CDR1 and CDR2: MNHEY and SVGAGI. Here the CDR3 reads CASIVLQGVRTEAFF. CDR3 nucleotides: TGTGCCAGCATAGTCCTACAGGGAGTCCGCACTGAAGCTTTCTTT.

The chain carries TRBV5-1 and TRBJ2-3; unclear D gene. This CDR3 has 12 residues. Germline values: CDR1 SGHRS, CDR2 YFSETQ. The V gene lost 1 base and the J gene lost 5 bases, with 5 bases spanning the gap. The CDR3 region has the DNA TGCGCCAGCAGCTTGCATATAGATACGCAGTATTTT. Protein sequence: CASSLHIDTQYF.

The chain has TRBV6-6 and TRBJ1-2; 8 positions agree with TRBD1. With V trimmed by 0 bases and J by 8 bases, 11 bases remained unmatched. The CDR3 runs 16 residues. Germline CDR1 MNHNY, CDR2 SVGAGI (reference sequence). The CDR3 is CASSYSSPGTGFGYTF. In nucleotides, the CDR3 is TGTGCCAGCAGTTACTCATCCCCCGGGACAGGTTTCGGCTACACCTTC.

The rearrangement uses TRBV6-5 and TRBJ1-2; unclear D gene. Germline CDR1 and CDR2: MNHEY and SVGAGI. The CDR3 has 13 residues. Trimming took off 8 bases at V and 6 bases at J, with 16 bases between the two ends. CDR3 DNA sequence: TGTGCCAGCGCCGCGTCGGGGTTGGATGGCTACACCTTC. It is translated as CASAASGLDGYTF.

This clonotype was detected only a few times. V is TRBV6-5 and J is TRBJ1-1, with D hard to call. The CDR3 runs to 13 residues. The ends were cut back, 5 bases at V and 0 bases at J, with 7 bases in the middle. CDR1 is MNHEY, CDR2 SVGAGI, per germline. The CDR3, as DNA: TGTGCCAGCAGTCGGACCTTGAACACTGAAGCTTTCTTT. It specifies CASSRTLNTEAFF.